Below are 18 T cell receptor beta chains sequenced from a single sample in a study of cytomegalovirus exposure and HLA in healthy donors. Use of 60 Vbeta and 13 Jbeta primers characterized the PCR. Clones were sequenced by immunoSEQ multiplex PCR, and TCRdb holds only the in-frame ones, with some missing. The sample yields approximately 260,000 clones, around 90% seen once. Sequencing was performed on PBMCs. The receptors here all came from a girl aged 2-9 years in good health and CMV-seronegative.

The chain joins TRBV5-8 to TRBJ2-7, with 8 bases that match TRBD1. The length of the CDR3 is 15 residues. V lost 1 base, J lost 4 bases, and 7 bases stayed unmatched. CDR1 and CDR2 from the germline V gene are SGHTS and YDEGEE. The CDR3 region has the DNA TGTGCCAGCAGCTTGCGGGCAGGGGGCGGATACGAGCAGTACTTC. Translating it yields CASSLRAGGGYEQYF.

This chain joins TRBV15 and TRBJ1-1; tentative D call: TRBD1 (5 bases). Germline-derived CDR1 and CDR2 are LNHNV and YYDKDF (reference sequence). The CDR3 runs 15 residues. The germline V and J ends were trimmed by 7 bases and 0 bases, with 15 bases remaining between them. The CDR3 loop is CATTSGGRLNTEAFF. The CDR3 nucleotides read TGTGCCACCACCTCGGGGGGAAGACTGAACACTGAAGCTTTCTTT.

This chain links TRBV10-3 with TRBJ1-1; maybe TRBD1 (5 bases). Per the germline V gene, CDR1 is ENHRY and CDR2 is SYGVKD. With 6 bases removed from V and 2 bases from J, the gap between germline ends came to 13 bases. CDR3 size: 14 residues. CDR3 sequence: CAIRGRAGNTEAFF. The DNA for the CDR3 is TGTGCCATCAGAGGCAGGGCGGGAAACACTGAAGCTTTCTTT.

This CDR3 is CASSPDRINQPQHF. CDR3 nucleotides: TGTGCCAGCAGCCCAGACAGGATCAATCAGCCCCAGCATTTT. The rearrangement uses TRBV28 and TRBJ1-5, with D possibly TRBD1 on 6 matching bases. Germline CDR1 and CDR2: MDHEN and SYDVKM. V shed 6 bases and J shed 3 bases, with 12 bases lying between them. The CDR3 extends over 14 amino acids.

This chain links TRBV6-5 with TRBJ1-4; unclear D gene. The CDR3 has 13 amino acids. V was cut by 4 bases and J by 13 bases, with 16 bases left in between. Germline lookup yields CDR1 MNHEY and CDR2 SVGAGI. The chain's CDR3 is CASSSNTQRGLFF. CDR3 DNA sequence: TGTGCCAGCAGTTCGAACACCCAACGGGGACTGTTTTTT.

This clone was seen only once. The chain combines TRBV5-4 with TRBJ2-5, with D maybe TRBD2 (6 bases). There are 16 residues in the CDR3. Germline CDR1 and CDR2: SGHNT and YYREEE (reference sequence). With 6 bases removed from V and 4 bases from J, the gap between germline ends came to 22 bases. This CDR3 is CASTLGESGELETQYF. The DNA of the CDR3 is TGTGCCAGCACCCTGGGAGAGTCGGGGGAATTAGAGACCCAGTACTTC.

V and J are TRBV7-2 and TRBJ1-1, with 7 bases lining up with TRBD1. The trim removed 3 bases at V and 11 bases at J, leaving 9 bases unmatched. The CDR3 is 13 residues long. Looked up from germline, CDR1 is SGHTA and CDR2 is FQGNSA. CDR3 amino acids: CASSFPPDREAFF. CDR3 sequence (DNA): TGTGCCAGCAGCTTTCCCCCCGACAGGGAGGCTTTCTTT.

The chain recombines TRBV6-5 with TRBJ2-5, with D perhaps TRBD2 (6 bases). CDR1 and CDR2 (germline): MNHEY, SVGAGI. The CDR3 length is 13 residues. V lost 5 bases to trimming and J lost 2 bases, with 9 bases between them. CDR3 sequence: CASSPGGQETQYF. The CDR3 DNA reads TGTGCCAGCAGTCCCGGGGGACAAGAGACCCAGTACTTC.

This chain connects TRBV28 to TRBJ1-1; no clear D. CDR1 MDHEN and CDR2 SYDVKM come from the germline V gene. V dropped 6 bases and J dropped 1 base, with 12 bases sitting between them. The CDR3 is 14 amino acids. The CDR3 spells CASRKNTANTEAFF. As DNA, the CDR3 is TGTGCCAGCAGAAAAAATACAGCGAACACTGAAGCTTTCTTT. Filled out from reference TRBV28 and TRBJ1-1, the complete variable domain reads DVKVTQSSRYLVKRTGEKVFLECVQDMDHENMFWYRQDPGLGLRLIYFSYDVKMKEKGDIPEGYSVSREKKERFSLILESASTNQTSMYLCASRKNTANTEAFFGQGTRLTVV.

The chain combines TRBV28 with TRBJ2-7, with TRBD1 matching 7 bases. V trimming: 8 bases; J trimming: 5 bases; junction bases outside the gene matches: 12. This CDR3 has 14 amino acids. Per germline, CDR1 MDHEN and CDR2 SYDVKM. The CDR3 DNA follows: TGTGCCAGCGGGAACAGGGGAACGGCCCACGAGCAGTACTTC. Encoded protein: CASGNRGTAHEQYF. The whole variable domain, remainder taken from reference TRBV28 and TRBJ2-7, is DVKVTQSSRYLVKRTGEKVFLECVQDMDHENMFWYRQDPGLGLRLIYFSYDVKMKEKGDIPEGYSVSREKKERFSLILESASTNQTSMYLCASGNRGTAHEQYFGPGTRLTVT.

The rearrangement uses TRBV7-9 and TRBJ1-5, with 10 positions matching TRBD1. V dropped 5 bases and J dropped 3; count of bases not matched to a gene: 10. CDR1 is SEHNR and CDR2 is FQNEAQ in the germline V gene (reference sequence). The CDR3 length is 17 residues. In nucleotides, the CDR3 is TGTGCCAGCAGCCGGGAGGGCGGGACAGGGGCCAATCAGCCCCAGCATTTT. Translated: CASSREGGTGANQPQHF.

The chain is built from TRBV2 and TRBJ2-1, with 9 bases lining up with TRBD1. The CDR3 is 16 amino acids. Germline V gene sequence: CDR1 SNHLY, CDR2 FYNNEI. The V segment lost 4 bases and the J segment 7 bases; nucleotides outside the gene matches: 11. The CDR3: CASSVGAGQGGNEQFF. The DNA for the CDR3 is TGTGCCAGCAGTGTCGGGGCGGGACAGGGAGGAAATGAGCAGTTCTTC.

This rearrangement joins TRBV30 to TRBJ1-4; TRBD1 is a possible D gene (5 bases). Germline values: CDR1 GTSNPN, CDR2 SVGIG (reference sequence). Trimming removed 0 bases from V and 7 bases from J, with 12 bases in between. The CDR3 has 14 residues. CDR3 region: CAWSVGAGAEKLFF. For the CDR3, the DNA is TGTGCCTGGAGTGTAGGGGCAGGTGCTGAAAAACTGTTTTTT. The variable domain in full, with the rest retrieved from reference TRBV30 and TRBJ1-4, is SQTIHQWPATLVQPVGSPLSLECTVEGTSNPNLYWYRQAAGRGLQLLFYSVGIGQISSEVPQNLSASRPQDRQFILSSKKLLLSDSGFYLCAWSVGAGAEKLFFGSGTQLSVL.

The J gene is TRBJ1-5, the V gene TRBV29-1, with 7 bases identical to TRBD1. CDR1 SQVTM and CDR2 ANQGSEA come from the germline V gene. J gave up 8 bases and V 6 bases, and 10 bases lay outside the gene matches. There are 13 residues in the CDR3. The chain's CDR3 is CSVASGQTEPQHF. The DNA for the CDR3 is TGCAGCGTCGCCTCGGGACAGACAGAGCCCCAGCATTTT.

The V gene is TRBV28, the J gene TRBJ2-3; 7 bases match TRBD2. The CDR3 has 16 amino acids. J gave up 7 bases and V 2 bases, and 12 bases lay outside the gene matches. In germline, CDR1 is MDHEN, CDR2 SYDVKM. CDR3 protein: CASSLISLGGKYTQYF. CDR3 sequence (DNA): TGTGCCAGCAGTTTAATCTCGTTGGGGGGGAAGTATACGCAGTATTTT.

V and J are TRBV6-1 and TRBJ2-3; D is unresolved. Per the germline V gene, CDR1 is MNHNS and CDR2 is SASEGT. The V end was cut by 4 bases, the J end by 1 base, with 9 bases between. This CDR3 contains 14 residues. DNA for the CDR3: TGTGCCAGCAGTGGGTGGCAGGGCACAGATACGCAGTATTTT. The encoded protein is CASSGWQGTDTQYF.

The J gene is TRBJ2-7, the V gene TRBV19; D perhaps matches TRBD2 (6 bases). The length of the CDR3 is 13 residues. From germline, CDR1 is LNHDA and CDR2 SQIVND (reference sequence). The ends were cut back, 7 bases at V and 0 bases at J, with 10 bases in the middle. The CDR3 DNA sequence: TGTGCCAGTAAACAGCGGGCCTCCTACGAGCAGTACTTC. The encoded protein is CASKQRASYEQYF.

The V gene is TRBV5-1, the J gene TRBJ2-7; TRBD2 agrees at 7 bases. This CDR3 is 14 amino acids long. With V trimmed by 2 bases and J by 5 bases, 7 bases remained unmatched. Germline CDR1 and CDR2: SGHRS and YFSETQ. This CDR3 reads CASSFRREYDEQYF. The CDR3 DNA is TGCGCCAGCAGCTTTCGGCGGGAGTACGACGAGCAGTACTTC. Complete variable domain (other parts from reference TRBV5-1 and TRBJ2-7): KAGVTQTPRYLIKTRGQQVTLSCSPISGHRSVSWYQQTPGQGLQFLFEYFSETQRNKGNFPGRFSGRQFSNSRSEMNVSTLELGDSALYLCASSFRREYDEQYFGPGTRLTVT.